This T cell receptor beta chain came from a study of T cell responses to AZD1222 COVID-19 vaccine. V lost 0 bases and J 1 base, leaving 5 bases between the germline ends. The germline V gene encodes CDR1 SGHRS and CDR2 YFSETQ. CDR3 length equals 13 residues. Notes on the study in general: The study sampled repertoires only after the peak T cell response. Spike was spanned by vaccine-associated CD4 TCRs, with dominance at 160-218 and 743-854. Donors were mostly white British, more females; clonal diversity possibly underestimated.

With respect to this clone: As yet, its antigen is unknown.

Method: immunoSEQ multiplex PCR; TCRdb's copy keeps in-frame clones and lacks some. Of 200,000 or so clones listed, around 92% were seen once; the top ten hold around 9.3%. The gene calls are TRBV5-1 and TRBJ2-7; D is unclear. This material consisted of peripheral blood, taken on day 0 of AZD1222 vaccination. The receptor was isolated from an adult in good health. The CDR3 reads CASSLGASYEQYV. In DNA form, the CDR3 reads TGCGCCAGCAGCTTGGGAGCGTCCTACGAGCAGTACGTC.